This T cell receptor (beta chain) was sequenced in a study of blood T cell repertoires in COVID-19. Adults between roughly 18 and 90 years of age took part from under 25 US areas. Among Cohort 3 donors, those recovered had two negative PCRs, clearance, or symptom resolution. Libraries were prepared by immunoSEQ multiplex PCR; TCRdb keeps only in-frame clonotypes and omits some of them. The repertoire includes approximately 160,000 clones, roughly 87% of them detected once, and 7% sits in the top ten. The TCR sequence derives from a woman between 50 and 59 years old who had recovered from COVID-19. Sequencing used PBMCs or T cells enriched from blood (not recorded which).

CDR3 nucleotides: TGTGCCAGTAGTAAAACCCAGGGGTGGCTAGCGGGAGGGGCCCGCACAGATACGCAGTATTTT. This sequence encodes CASSKTQGWLAGGARTDTQYF. The chain links TRBV19 to TRBJ2-3; 12 bases line up with TRBD2. Trimming took 4 bases from V and 1 from J; bases not matched to a gene: 18. Germline assignment: CDR1 LNHDA and CDR2 SQIVND (reference sequence). The CDR3 length is 21 residues. Full variable domain (outside the CDR3, taken from reference TRBV19 and TRBJ2-3): DGGITQSPKYLFRKEGQNVTLSCEQNLNHDAMYWYRQDPGQGLRLIYYSQIVNDFQKGDIAEGYSVSREKKESFPLTVTSAQKNPTAFYLCASSKTQGWLAGGARTDTQYFGPGTRLTVL.